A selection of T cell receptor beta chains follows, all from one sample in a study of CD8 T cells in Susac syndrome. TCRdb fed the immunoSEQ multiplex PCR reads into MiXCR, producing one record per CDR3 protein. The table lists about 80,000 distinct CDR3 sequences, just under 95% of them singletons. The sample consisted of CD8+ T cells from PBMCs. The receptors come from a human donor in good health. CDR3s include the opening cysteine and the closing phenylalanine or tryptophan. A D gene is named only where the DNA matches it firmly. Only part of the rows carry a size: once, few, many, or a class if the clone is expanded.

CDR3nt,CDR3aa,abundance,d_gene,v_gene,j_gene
TGTGCCAGCAGTGAGACTAGCGGGGGGACAGATACGCAGTATTTT,CASSETSGGTDTQYF,few,TRBD2,TRBV6-4,TRBJ2-3
TGCGCCAGCAGCCAAGATGGCCCAACAGGGGGTCATGAAAAACTGTTTTTT,CASSQDGPTGGHEKLFF,-,TRBD1,TRBV4-3,TRBJ1-4
TGTGCCAGCAGCGGACAGGCCGGAGGCTACACCTTC,CASSGQAGGYTF,-,TRBD1,TRBV6-2/TRBV6-3,TRBJ1-2
TGTGCCACGGGGGATGGGACGGTTCTATGGGAGCAGTTCTTC,CATGDGTVLWEQFF,-,-,TRBV24-1,TRBJ2-1
TGTGCCAGCAGCTTCTGGGAAGTCGAGCAGTACTTC,CASSFWEVEQYF,-,-,TRBV7-9,TRBJ2-7
TGTGCCAGCAGCCCGACCGGCACGGAGCGAGTGGAGAATAATCCCCATGAGCAGTTCTTC,CASSPTGTERVENNPHEQFF,-,-,TRBV11-1,TRBJ2-1
TGTGCCAGCACTGCTAGCGGGGATTACAATGAGCAGTTCTTC,CASTASGDYNEQFF,-,TRBD2,TRBV28,TRBJ2-1
TGTGCCAGCAGCCCCGGGCAGATCTCCTCCTACGAGCAGTACTTC,CASSPGQISSYEQYF,-,-,TRBV7-9,TRBJ2-7
TGCGCCAGCGGCCTGGTCTCGGTTGGTAATGAGCAGTTCTTC,CASGLVSVGNEQFF,once,-,TRBV10-2,TRBJ2-1
TGTGCCAGCAGCCGCGGGACTATCTACGAGCAGTACTTC,CASSRGTIYEQYF,-,TRBD2,TRBV27,TRBJ2-7
TGTGCCAGCAGCGTGGCTAGCGGGGGTAATGAGCAGTTCTTC,CASSVASGGNEQFF,-,TRBD2,TRBV9,TRBJ2-1
TGTGCCAGCACTCTCGCAGGGGAACTGTATGGCTACACCTTC,CASTLAGELYGYTF,once,-,TRBV6-2/TRBV6-3,TRBJ1-2
TGTGCCAGCAGAGGACAGGGAGGCGAAAAACTGTTTTTT,CASRGQGGEKLFF,-,TRBD1,TRBV7-8,TRBJ1-4
TGTGCCAGCACCTGGGGGGGGTCCTACAATGAGCAGTTCTTC,CASTWGGSYNEQFF,-,TRBD2,TRBV12-3/TRBV12-4,TRBJ2-1
TGCAGCGCCATCCGGGCACAGAACACCGGGGAGCTGTTTTTT,CSAIRAQNTGELFF,-,-,TRBV29-1,TRBJ2-2
TGTGCCAGCAGTTTATCCAGGGGCCATGAGCAGTTCTTC,CASSLSRGHEQFF,-,-,TRBV27,TRBJ2-1
TGTGCCAGTAGTACAAGGTTTGTGGACAGGCTAAACACAGATACGCAGTATTTT,CASSTRFVDRLNTDTQYF,-,TRBD1,TRBV19,TRBJ2-3
TGTGCCAGCAGCTCGAATTGGGACTATGGCTACACCTTC,CASSSNWDYGYTF,once,-,TRBV5-4,TRBJ1-2
TGCAGTGCCAAGCCTCACGGGACAGGGGCAGGGTACGAGCAGTACTTC,CSAKPHGTGAGYEQYF,-,TRBD1,TRBV20-1,TRBJ2-7
TGTGCCAGCAGTGCCCGGGACATCTATAATTCACCCCTCCACTTT,CASSARDIYNSPLHF,-,-,TRBV12-3/TRBV12-4,TRBJ1-6
TGCAGCGTTTGGATCACTGAAGCTTTCTTT,CSVWITEAFF,-,-,TRBV29-1,TRBJ1-1
TGCGCCAGCAGCCAAGAAACTTCACGTCAGCCCCAGCATTTT,CASSQETSRQPQHF,-,-,TRBV4-1,TRBJ1-5
TGCGCCAGCAGCCAAGAAAGATGGGGGGTTCGGCAAGAGACCCAGTACTTC,CASSQERWGVRQETQYF,-,-,TRBV4-3,TRBJ2-5
TGTGCCAGCAGTTTAGGACATTCTTACACTGAAGCTTTCTTT,CASSLGHSYTEAFF,-,-,TRBV27,TRBJ1-1
TGTGCCAGCTCACCACCTCCCGGGACAGAAAATGAGCAGTTCTTC,CASSPPPGTENEQFF,-,TRBD1,TRBV18,TRBJ2-1
TGTGCCAGCAGCGCCGGACGTCAATTGCAGTTCTTC,CASSAGRQLQFF,-,-,TRBV11-2,TRBJ2-1
TGTGCCAGCAGCTTTAGCGGGAGCTCGGCAGATACGCAGTATTTT,CASSFSGSSADTQYF,-,TRBD2,TRBV6-5,TRBJ2-3
TGTGCCAGCAGCCCCGTCAACACCGGGGAGCTGTTTTTT,CASSPVNTGELFF,-,-,TRBV7-9,TRBJ2-2
TGTGCCAGCAGCTTCCCGGGGGGCACCTACGAGCAGTACTTC,CASSFPGGTYEQYF,-,-,TRBV7-2,TRBJ2-7
TGTGCCAGCAGCTCTACCCAGGACTTTCTTGAAGCTTTCTTT,CASSSTQDFLEAFF,-,-,TRBV13,TRBJ1-1
TGTGCCAGCACCTTGATGGGAGGGGACTCGGCTTTCTTT,CASTLMGGDSAFF,-,-,TRBV12-3/TRBV12-4,TRBJ1-1
TGTGCCAGCAACCTAGCGGGGGTACCAGATACGCAGTATTTT,CASNLAGVPDTQYF,-,TRBD2,TRBV3-1,TRBJ2-3
TGTGCCAGCAGCGTAGCTTTGGGACTAGCGGGGGAAGAGACCCAGTACTTC,CASSVALGLAGEETQYF,once,TRBD2,TRBV9,TRBJ2-5
TGCAGCTGTCTTCAGCGGGGGGGACGAACTAGCTCCTACAATGAGCAGTTCTTC,CSCLQRGGRTSSYNEQFF,-,TRBD2,TRBV29-1,TRBJ2-1
TGTGCCACCTTGGGTGTAGCGAAACCTGGGGCCAACGTCCTGACTTTC,CATLGVAKPGANVLTF,-,-,TRBV27,TRBJ2-6
TGTGCCAGCAGCGAGCCGGGACAGGGGGGGAATGAGCAGTTCTTC,CASSEPGQGGNEQFF,-,TRBD1,TRBV11-2,TRBJ2-1
TGTGCCAGCAGCTACTACACAGGGATGGTTGAAGCTTTCTTT,CASSYYTGMVEAFF,-,-,TRBV7-2,TRBJ1-1
TGTGCCAGCAGCTCATTTTTAGGGGATTACGAGCAGTACTTC,CASSSFLGDYEQYF,-,-,TRBV11-2,TRBJ2-7
TGTGCCAGCAGCTTGGGACAGCGGGAGAGAGGGGAGACCCAGTACTTC,CASSLGQRERGETQYF,-,TRBD2,TRBV5-6,TRBJ2-5
TGTGCCAGCAGCTATACTAGCGGTACCGGGGAGCTGTTTTTT,CASSYTSGTGELFF,once,TRBD2,TRBV12-3/TRBV12-4,TRBJ2-2
TGTGCCAGCAGCTTCCGACAGGTACCTAGTATGGTCACTGAAGCTTTCTTT,CASSFRQVPSMVTEAFF,-,-,TRBV7-8,TRBJ1-1
TGTGCCAGTAGTATAGATACCCAGGCGCCACAGGACACTGAAGTTTTCTTT,CASSIDTQAPQDTEVFF,-,-,TRBV19,TRBJ1-1
TGTGCCAGCAGCGCACCGCACGCCTACAATGAGCAGTTCTTC,CASSAPHAYNEQFF,-,-,TRBV14,TRBJ2-1
TGTGCCAGCAGCCCCCGGTCCGGGACAGGGGACTACAATGAGCAGTTCTTC,CASSPRSGTGDYNEQFF,-,TRBD1,TRBV9,TRBJ2-1
TGTGCCAGCAGCGTAGCCTGGGGTAGGGGGGAGCTGTTTTTT,CASSVAWGRGELFF,-,-,TRBV9,TRBJ2-2
TGTGCCAGCAGCGGCGGGACAGCCCTTGAGGAGACCCAGTACTTC,CASSGGTALEETQYF,-,-,TRBV7-9,TRBJ2-5
TGTGCCAGCAGCCGTAGCGGGTACAATGAGCAGTTCTTC,CASSRSGYNEQFF,-,TRBD2,TRBV13,TRBJ2-1
TGCGCCAGCAGCCAAGACCCGGGACTACCTACCGAGCAGTACTTC,CASSQDPGLPTEQYF,-,TRBD2,TRBV4-3,TRBJ2-7
TGTGCCAGCAGTTTAAACGGGGTGAACACCGGGGAGCTGTTTTTT,CASSLNGVNTGELFF,-,-,TRBV27,TRBJ2-2
TGTGCCAGCAGCCTCCATGGGCGGGGGGCTGGGGGTGAGCAGTTCTTC,CASSLHGRGAGGEQFF,-,TRBD2,TRBV9,TRBJ2-1
TGCAGTACACGGACAGAGGTCGGCTATGGCTACACCTTC,CSTRTEVGYGYTF,-,-,TRBV20-1,TRBJ1-2
TGCGCCAGCAGCTTGGCAGGGTTTCAGCCCCAGCATTTT,CASSLAGFQPQHF,-,-,TRBV5-1,TRBJ1-5
TGTGCCAGCAGTTTATCGACTAGTAATTACAATGAGCAGTTCTTC,CASSLSTSNYNEQFF,-,-,TRBV27,TRBJ2-1
TGCGCCAGCAGCCGGTCTCGGACAAATTATGGCTACACCTTC,CASSRSRTNYGYTF,-,-,TRBV4-1,TRBJ1-2
TGCAGTGCTAGAGCCAAGTGGGGGAGGACAGGGTGGCGTCCAGATACGCAGTATTTT,CSARAKWGRTGWRPDTQYF,once,TRBD1,TRBV20-1,TRBJ2-3
TGTGCCAGCAGCGGCCTCAGTGGGGATAGGGAGCAGTACTTC,CASSGLSGDREQYF,-,-,TRBV9,TRBJ2-7
TGTGCCAGCGGGGGTACTGAAGCTTTCTTT,CASGGTEAFF,once,-,TRBV9,TRBJ1-1